The rows below give T cell receptor beta chains drawn from one sample of a study of a mutant IDH1 vaccine in newly diagnosed glioma. TCRdb keeps only in-frame clones here, not all; method: immunoSEQ multiplex PCR. Of about 33,000 clones listed, 60% to 85% are singletons. Their recognized antigens are unknown. The sample was PBMCs, taken from a glioma patient whose treatment included an IDH1 peptide vaccine. All receptors derive from a man aged 35 to 55 with glioma. Both conserved end residues are part of each CDR3. The D gene is left open where the match is weak. Clone size appears in some rows only: once, few, many, or a class for an expanded clone.

d_call j_call clone_size v_call cdr3_nt cdr3_aa
TRBD1 TRBJ1-2 . TRBV6-5 TGTGCCAGCAGCGCCGGGACAGGGTACTATGGCTACACCTTC CASSAGTGYYGYTF
. TRBJ1-2 . TRBV10-2 TGCGCCAGCACTAGGCAACCCCTTTATGGCTACACCTTC CASTRQPLYGYTF
. TRBJ1-1 . TRBV6-5 TGTGCCAGCAGACGGGGTAATGGGAACACTGAAGCTTTCTTT CASRRGNGNTEAFF
TRBD2 TRBJ2-7 . TRBV2 TGTGCCAGCAGGTACTTACTAGCGGGTGGCTCCTACGAGCAGTACTTC CASRYLLAGGSYEQYF
TRBD1 TRBJ1-1 . TRBV16 TGTGCCAGCAGTTGGACAGGGAGTTCGGCTTTCTTT CASSWTGSSAFF
. TRBJ2-3 . TRBV7-2 TGTGCCAGCAGCTTAGCGGAAGCCACAGATACGCAGTATTTT CASSLAEATDTQYF
. TRBJ2-2 . TRBV7-9 TGTGCCAGCAGCCCCTGGTCACCGCTCACCGGGGAGCTGTTTTTT CASSPWSPLTGELFF
. TRBJ2-1 few TRBV20-1 TGCAGTGCCAGCTTCTACAATGAGCAGTTCTTC CSASFYNEQFF
. TRBJ2-1 . TRBV27 TGTGCCAGCAGTTTTCGGGACGCGGGAACCTACAATGAGCAGTTCTTC CASSFRDAGTYNEQFF
. TRBJ1-2 few TRBV7-2 TGTGCCAGCAGCAAAGACAGGACAAGGAACTATGGCTACACCTTC CASSKDRTRNYGYTF
TRBD2 TRBJ2-5 . TRBV5-1 TGCGCCAGCAGCTTGGGGGCTAGCGGGAGGCCCTCCCAAGAGACCCAGTACTTC CASSLGASGRPSQETQYF
TRBD1 TRBJ2-5 . TRBV19 TGTGCCAGTAGTATTGGACAGGGGGCGGGAGAGACCCAGTACTTC CASSIGQGAGETQYF
TRBD2 TRBJ2-3 . TRBV5-4 TGTGCCAGCAGCTCTAGCGGGAGGGTAGATACGCAGTATTTT CASSSSGRVDTQYF
. TRBJ2-1 . TRBV4-1 TGCGCCAGCAGCCAGTACGGGACACTCCAATCCAATGAGCAGTTCTTC CASSQYGTLQSNEQFF
. TRBJ2-3 . TRBV18 TGTGCCAGCTCCCCGCTAGGGGACACAGATACGCAGTATTTT CASSPLGDTDTQYF
. TRBJ2-4 once TRBV5-4 TGTGCCAGCAGCTTGTGGGTAGCCAAAAACATTCAGTACTTC CASSLWVAKNIQYF
. TRBJ1-3 . TRBV9 TGTGCCAGCAGCGTAGGAGCAGCTGGAAACACCATATATTTT CASSVGAAGNTIYF
. TRBJ2-2 . TRBV7-8 TGTGCCAGCAGCCTGGGGGGAGGAGCGAACACCGGGGAGCTGTTTTTT CASSLGGGANTGELFF
. TRBJ2-1 few TRBV11-2 TGTGCCAGCAGCGCCACCAACTTGGGAGGCGCTATTAACAATGAGCAGTTCTTC CASSATNLGGAINNEQFF
TRBD2 TRBJ2-2 few TRBV10-1 TGCGCCAGCACTACTAGCGGGAACTCCGGGGAGCTGTTTTTT CASTTSGNSGELFF
. TRBJ2-2 . TRBV18 TGTGCCAGCTCACCGGTCGGAGGAACACTCGCGAACACCGGGGAGCTGTTTTTT CASSPVGGTLANTGELFF
. TRBJ2-6 . TRBV6-4 TGTGCCAGCAGAGAACGATCTGGGGCCAACGTCCTGACTTTC CASRERSGANVLTF
. TRBJ1-2 . TRBV5-4 TGTGCCAGTAATCAGGGTGGGACCTATGGCTACACCTTC CASNQGGTYGYTF
. TRBJ2-2 . TRBV28 TGTGCCAGCAGTTTACTGTCCAGGGTTGGCACCGGGGAGCTGTTTTTT CASSLLSRVGTGELFF
. TRBJ2-2 . TRBV6-5 TGTGCCAGCAGTCCACAACTTGCCGGGGAGCTGTTTTTT CASSPQLAGELFF
. TRBJ1-1 . TRBV11-3 TGTGCCAGCAGCTTTGGCAGTATGAACACTGAAGCTTTCTTT CASSFGSMNTEAFF
TRBD2 TRBJ2-1 . TRBV10-1 TGCGCCAGCAGTGACCCTGGACTAGTGAATTTTTCAGTTGGTGAGCAGTTCTTC CASSDPGLVNFSVGEQFF
. TRBJ2-1 . TRBV2 TGTGCCAGCGGGCTAGCGCTATACAATGAGCAGTTCTTC CASGLALYNEQFF
TRBD2 TRBJ2-1 . TRBV4-3 TGCGCCAGCAGCCAGACTAGCGGGGTACGTGGTGAGCAGTTCTTC CASSQTSGVRGEQFF
. TRBJ2-5 . TRBV18 TGTGCCAGCTCACCGAACCAAGAGACCCAGTACTTC CASSPNQETQYF
. TRBJ2-7 . TRBV4-1 TGCGCCAGCAGCCATCCGATCGGGCCCGATTCCTACGAGCAGTACTTC CASSHPIGPDSYEQYF
. TRBJ2-3 . TRBV11-2 TGTGCCAGCAGCTTAGTCCAGCGGGGCACAGATACGCAGTATTTT CASSLVQRGTDTQYF
. TRBJ2-3 . TRBV7-9 TGTGCCAGCAGCTTAGGGACAGGGACGGGGGGAGATACGCAGTATTTT CASSLGTGTGGDTQYF
TRBD1 TRBJ2-1 . TRBV19 TGTGCCAGTAGTCCCCGGCAGGGGGACAATGAGCAGTTCTTC CASSPRQGDNEQFF
. TRBJ2-5 once TRBV18 TGTGCCAGCTCACCGTCGTGGGGGGACCAAGAGACCCAGTACTTC CASSPSWGDQETQYF
. TRBJ1-1 . TRBV29-1 TGCAGCGCCGGGGTACAGGCGAACACTGAAGCTTTCTTT CSAGVQANTEAFF
TRBD1 TRBJ2-2 few TRBV14 TGTGCCAGCAGCCAACAGACAGGGGATGTCGGGGAGCTGTTTTTT CASSQQTGDVGELFF
TRBD1 TRBJ2-7 . TRBV6-5 TGTGCCAGCAGTTCTCCGGGACAGAAGAACGAGCAGTACTTC CASSSPGQKNEQYF
. TRBJ2-1 . TRBV10-2 TGCGCCAGCAGTCCTCGTAATGAGCAGTTCTTC CASSPRNEQFF
TRBD1 TRBJ2-1 . TRBV6-1 TGTGCCAGCTCCGTCCCGGGACAGAATGAGCAGTTCTTC CASSVPGQNEQFF
. TRBJ2-1 . TRBV7-6 TGTGCCAGCAGTCCCCGACCCCTCGGCAATGAGCAGTTCTTC CASSPRPLGNEQFF
TRBD1 TRBJ2-5 . TRBV5-4 TGTGCCAGCAGCTCAAGAGGGACAGGCCAAGAGACCCAGTACTTC CASSSRGTGQETQYF
. TRBJ2-5 once TRBV28 TGTGCCAGCAGACAACAGGGGAGGCAAGAGACCCAGTACTTC CASRQQGRQETQYF